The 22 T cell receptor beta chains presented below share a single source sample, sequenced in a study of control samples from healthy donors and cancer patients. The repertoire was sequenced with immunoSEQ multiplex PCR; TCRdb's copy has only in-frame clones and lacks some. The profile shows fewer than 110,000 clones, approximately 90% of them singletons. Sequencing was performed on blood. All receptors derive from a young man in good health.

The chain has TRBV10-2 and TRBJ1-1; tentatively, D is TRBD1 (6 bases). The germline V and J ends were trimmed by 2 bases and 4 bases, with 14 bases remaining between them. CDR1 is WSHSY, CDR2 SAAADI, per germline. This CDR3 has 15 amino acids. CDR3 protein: CASSEAGAPVTEAFF. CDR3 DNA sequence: TGCGCCAGCAGTGAGGCGGGGGCCCCCGTCACTGAAGCTTTCTTT.

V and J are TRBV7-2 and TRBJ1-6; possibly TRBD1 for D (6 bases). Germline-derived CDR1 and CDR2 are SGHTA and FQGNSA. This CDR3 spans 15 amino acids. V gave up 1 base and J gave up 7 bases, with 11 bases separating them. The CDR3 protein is CASSLVGGGNSPLHF. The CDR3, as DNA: TGTGCCAGCAGCTTAGTTGGGGGCGGGAATTCACCCCTCCACTTT.

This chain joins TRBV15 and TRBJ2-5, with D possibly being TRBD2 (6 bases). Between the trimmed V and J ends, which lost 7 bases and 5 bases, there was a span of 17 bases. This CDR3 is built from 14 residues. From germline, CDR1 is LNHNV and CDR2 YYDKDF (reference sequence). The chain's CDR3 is CATTPGGDVETQYF. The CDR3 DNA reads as TGTGCCACCACCCCCGGAGGGGACGTGGAGACCCAGTACTTC.

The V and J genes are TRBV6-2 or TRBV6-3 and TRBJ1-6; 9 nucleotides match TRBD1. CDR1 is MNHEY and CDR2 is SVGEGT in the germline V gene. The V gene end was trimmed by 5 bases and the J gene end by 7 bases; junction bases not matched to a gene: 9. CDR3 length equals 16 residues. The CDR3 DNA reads TGTGCCAGCAGTCCACCGGGGACAGGGAAAAATTCACCCCTCCACTTT. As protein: CASSPPGTGKNSPLHF.

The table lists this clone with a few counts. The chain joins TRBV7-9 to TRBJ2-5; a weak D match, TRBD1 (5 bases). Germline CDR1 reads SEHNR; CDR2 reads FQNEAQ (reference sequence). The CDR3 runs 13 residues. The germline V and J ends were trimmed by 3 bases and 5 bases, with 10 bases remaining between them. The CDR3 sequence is CASSFREGETQYF. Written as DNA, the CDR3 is TGTGCCAGCAGCTTCAGGGAAGGGGAGACCCAGTACTTC. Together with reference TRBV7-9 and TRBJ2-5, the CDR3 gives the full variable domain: DTGVSQNPRHKITKRGQNVTFRCDPISEHNRLYWYRQTLGQGPEFLTYFQNEAQLEKSRLLSDRFSAERPKGSFSTLEIQRTEQGDSAMYLCASSFREGETQYFGPGTRLLVL.

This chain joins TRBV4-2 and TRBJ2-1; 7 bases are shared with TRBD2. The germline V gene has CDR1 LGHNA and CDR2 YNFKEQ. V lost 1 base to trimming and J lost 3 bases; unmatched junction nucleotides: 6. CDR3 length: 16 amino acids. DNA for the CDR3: TGTGCCAGCAGCCAAGTGGGGACTACTCTCTACAATGAGCAGTTCTTC. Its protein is CASSQVGTTLYNEQFF.

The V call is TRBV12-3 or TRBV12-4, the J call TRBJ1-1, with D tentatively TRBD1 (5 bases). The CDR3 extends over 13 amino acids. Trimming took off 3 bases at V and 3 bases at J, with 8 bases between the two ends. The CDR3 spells CASSLRGYTEAFF. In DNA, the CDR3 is TGTGCCAGCAGTTTGCGGGGGTACACTGAAGCTTTCTTT.

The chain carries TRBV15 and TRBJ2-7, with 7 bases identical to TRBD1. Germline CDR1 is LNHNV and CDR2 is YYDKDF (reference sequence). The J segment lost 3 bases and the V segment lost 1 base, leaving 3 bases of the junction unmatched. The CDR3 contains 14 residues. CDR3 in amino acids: CATSRARGNYEQYV. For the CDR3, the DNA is TGTGCCACCAGCAGAGCCAGGGGGAACTACGAGCAGTACGTC.

The CDR3 region is CASGGPGELFF. The CDR3 DNA reads TGTGCCAGCGGAGGTCCCGGGGAGCTGTTTTTT. The rearrangement uses TRBV12-3 or TRBV12-4 and TRBJ2-2; D may be TRBD2 (5 bases). This CDR3 has 11 amino acids. V shed 8 bases and J shed 6 bases, with 7 bases lying between them.

This CDR3 reads CASSFPGQSGETQYF. CDR3 bases: TGTGCCAGCAGCTTCCCGGGACAAAGTGGAGAGACCCAGTACTTC. The gene calls are TRBV5-4 and TRBJ2-5, with D perhaps matching TRBD1 (6 bases). Trimming pared 2 bases from V and 4 bases from J, leaving 15 bases between. The germline V gene encodes CDR1 SGHNT and CDR2 YYREEE (reference sequence). This CDR3 is 15 amino acids long.

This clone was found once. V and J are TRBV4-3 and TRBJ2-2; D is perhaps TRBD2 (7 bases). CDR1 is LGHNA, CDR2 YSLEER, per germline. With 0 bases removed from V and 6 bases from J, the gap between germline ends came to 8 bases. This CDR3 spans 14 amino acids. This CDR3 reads CASSQDGGPGELFF. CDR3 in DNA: TGCGCCAGCAGCCAAGACGGGGGGCCCGGGGAGCTGTTTTTT.

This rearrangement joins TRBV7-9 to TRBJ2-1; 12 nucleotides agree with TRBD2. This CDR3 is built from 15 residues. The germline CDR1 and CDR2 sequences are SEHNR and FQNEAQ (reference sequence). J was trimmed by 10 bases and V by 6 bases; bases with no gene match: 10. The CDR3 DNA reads TGTGCCAGCAGGGAACTAGCGGGAGGAACTGGAGAGCAGTTCTTC. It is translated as CASRELAGGTGEQFF.

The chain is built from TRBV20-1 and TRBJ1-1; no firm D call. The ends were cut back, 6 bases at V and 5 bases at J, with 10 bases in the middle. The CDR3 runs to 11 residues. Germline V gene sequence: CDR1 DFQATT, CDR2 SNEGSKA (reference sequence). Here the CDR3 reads CSASRETEAFF. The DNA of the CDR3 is TGCAGTGCCAGTAGAGAAACTGAAGCTTTCTTT.

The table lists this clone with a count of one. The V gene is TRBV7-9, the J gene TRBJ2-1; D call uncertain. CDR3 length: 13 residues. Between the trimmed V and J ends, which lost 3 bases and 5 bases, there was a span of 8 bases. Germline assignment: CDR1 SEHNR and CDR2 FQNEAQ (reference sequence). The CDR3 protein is CASSFPYNNEQFF. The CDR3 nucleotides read TGTGCCAGCAGCTTCCCCTACAACAATGAGCAGTTCTTC.

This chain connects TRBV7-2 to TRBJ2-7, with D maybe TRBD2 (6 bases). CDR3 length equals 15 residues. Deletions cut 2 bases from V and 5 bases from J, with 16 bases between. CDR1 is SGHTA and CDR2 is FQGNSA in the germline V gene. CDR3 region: CASSLRGGAPNEQYF. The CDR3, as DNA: TGTGCCAGCAGCTTAAGGGGCGGGGCTCCAAACGAGCAGTACTTC.

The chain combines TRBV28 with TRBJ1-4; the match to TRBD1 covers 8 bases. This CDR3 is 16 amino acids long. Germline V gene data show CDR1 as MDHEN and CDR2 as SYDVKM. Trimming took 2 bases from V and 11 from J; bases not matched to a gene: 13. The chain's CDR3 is CASSLPRTGRALKLFF. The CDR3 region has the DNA TGTGCCAGCAGTTTACCCCGGACAGGGCGTGCGTTGAAACTGTTTTTT. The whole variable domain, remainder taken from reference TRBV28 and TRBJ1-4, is DVKVTQSSRYLVKRTGEKVFLECVQDMDHENMFWYRQDPGLGLRLIYFSYDVKMKEKGDIPEGYSVSREKKERFSLILESASTNQTSMYLCASSLPRTGRALKLFFGSGTQLSVL.

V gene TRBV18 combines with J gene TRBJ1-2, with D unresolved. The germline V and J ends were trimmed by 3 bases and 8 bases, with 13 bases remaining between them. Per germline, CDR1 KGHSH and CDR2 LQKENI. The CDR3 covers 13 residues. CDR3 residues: CASSPDGVSGYTF. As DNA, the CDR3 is TGTGCCAGCTCACCGGACGGAGTTTCGGGCTACACCTTC.

CDR3 sequence reads: CASRFSGANVLTF. CDR3 nucleotide sequence: TGTGCCAGCAGATTCTCTGGGGCCAACGTCCTGACTTTC. The rearrangement links TRBV13 to TRBJ2-6; D unresolved. Germline-derived CDR1 and CDR2 are PRHDT and FYEKMQ (reference sequence). The CDR3 contains 13 residues. V was shortened by 6 bases and J by 0 bases, with 3 bases between the two germline ends.

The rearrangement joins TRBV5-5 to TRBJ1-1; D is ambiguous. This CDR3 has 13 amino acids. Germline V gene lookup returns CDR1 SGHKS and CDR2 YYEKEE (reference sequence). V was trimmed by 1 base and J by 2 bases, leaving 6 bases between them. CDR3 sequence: CASSLWFNTEAFF. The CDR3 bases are TGTGCCAGCAGCTTGTGGTTCAACACTGAAGCTTTCTTT.

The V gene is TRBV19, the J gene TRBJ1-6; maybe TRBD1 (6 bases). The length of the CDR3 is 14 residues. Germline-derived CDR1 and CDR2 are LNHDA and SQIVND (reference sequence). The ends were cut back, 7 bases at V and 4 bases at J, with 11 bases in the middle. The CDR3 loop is CASNLGQYNSPLHF. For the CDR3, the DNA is TGTGCCAGTAACCTTGGACAGTATAATTCACCCCTCCACTTT.

This chain's CDR3 is CASPTVTGDLGYTF. The CDR3 DNA reads TGTGCCAGCCCGACCGTGACAGGGGACCTAGGCTACACCTTC. The V gene is TRBV27, the J gene TRBJ1-2, with 8 bases lining up with TRBD1. Germline values: CDR1 MNHEY, CDR2 SMNVEV (reference sequence). The CDR3 runs to 14 residues. Trimming at V came to 8 bases and at J to 8 bases, leaving 13 bases not matched to a gene.

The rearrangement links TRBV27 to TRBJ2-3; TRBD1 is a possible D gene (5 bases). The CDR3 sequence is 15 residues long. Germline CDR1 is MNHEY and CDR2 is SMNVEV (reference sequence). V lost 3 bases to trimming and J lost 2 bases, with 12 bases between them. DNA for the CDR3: TGTGCCAGCAGTTTGGGGCCCTATTACACAGATACGCAGTATTTT. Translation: CASSLGPYYTDTQYF.